This entry lists 27 T cell receptor beta chains sequenced from one sample in a study of technical replicates of blood from several donors. Only in-frame clones appear in the TCRdb table, and some are missing; sequencing was by immunoSEQ multiplex PCR. The sample shows 76,000 or so clones, more than 85% of them seen only once. Material: T cells isolated from PBMCs. The receptors shown here come from a human donor in good health.

The J gene is TRBJ2-2, the V gene TRBV9; TRBD2 agrees at 14 bases. CDR3 length equals 22 residues. V lost 0 bases to trimming and J lost 5 bases; unmatched junction nucleotides: 18. Germline V CDR1 and CDR2: SGDLS, YYNGEE. The CDR3 sequence is CASSVETLPRWTSGRTTGELFF. CDR3 sequence (DNA): TGTGCCAGCAGCGTAGAAACCCTCCCCCGTTGGACTAGCGGGAGGACGACCGGGGAGCTGTTTTTT.

The V gene is TRBV6-5, the J gene TRBJ2-5; 9 bases are shared with TRBD2. Looked up from germline, CDR1 is MNHEY and CDR2 is SVGAGI. There are 16 residues in the CDR3. V shed 4 bases, J shed 1 base, and the junction held 7 bases outside the gene matches. CDR3 loop: CASSSRGSGGQETQYF. CDR3 bases: TGTGCCAGCAGTTCTCGGGGTAGCGGGGGCCAAGAGACCCAGTACTTC.

The chain combines TRBV2 with TRBJ2-1; no clear D gene. Trimming removed 6 bases from V and 6 bases from J, with 9 bases in between. This CDR3 spans 12 amino acids. Germline values: CDR1 SNHLY, CDR2 FYNNEI. As DNA, the CDR3 is TGTGCCAGCAGGCGGCCCCTCAATGAGCAGTTCTTC. Its translation: CASRRPLNEQFF.

The chain couples TRBV7-9 to TRBJ2-1; tentative D call: TRBD2 (6 bases). The V end lost 4 bases, the J end lost 10 bases, and 17 bases lay between the germline ends. The CDR3 is 14 residues long. In germline, CDR1 is SEHNR, CDR2 FQNEAQ (reference sequence). CDR3 DNA sequence: TGTGCCAGCAGCTCGGGACTCGACGGGGGAGAGCAGTTCTTC. Encoded protein: CASSSGLDGGEQFF.

The rearrangement joins TRBV9 to TRBJ1-2, with 9 bases that match TRBD1. CDR1 and CDR2 (germline): SGDLS, YYNGEE. This CDR3 is built from 12 residues. Trimming removed 3 bases from V and 10 bases from J; junction bases left unmatched: 4. As DNA, the CDR3 is TGTGCCAGCAGCGACAGGGGGCTGGCCTACACCTTC. Encoded protein: CASSDRGLAYTF.

The chain is built from TRBV9 and TRBJ2-2; 11 nucleotides align to TRBD2. Per germline, CDR1 SGDLS and CDR2 YYNGEE. The J segment lost 6 bases and the V segment lost 5 bases, leaving 9 bases of the junction unmatched. This CDR3 is 16 amino acids long. The CDR3: CASRETSGMRAGELFF. CDR3 bases: TGTGCCAGCAGGGAGACTAGCGGGATGAGGGCCGGGGAGCTGTTTTTT.

This rearrangement joins TRBV2 to TRBJ1-5; D possibly corresponds to TRBD1 (5 bases). CDR3 length equals 14 residues. V dropped 5 bases and J dropped 0 bases, with 8 bases sitting between them. Germline V gene sequence: CDR1 SNHLY, CDR2 FYNNEI. The CDR3 protein is CASSQTDSNQPQHF. CDR3 DNA: TGTGCCAGCAGTCAGACAGATAGCAATCAGCCCCAGCATTTT. Filled out from reference TRBV2 and TRBJ1-5, the complete variable domain reads EPEVTQTPSHQVTQMGQEVILRCVPISNHLYFYWYRQILGQKVEFLVSFYNNEISEKSEIFDDQFSVERPDGSNFTLKIRSTKLEDSAMYFCASSQTDSNQPQHFGDGTRLSIL.

This chain joins TRBV6-1 and TRBJ1-1; 7 bases are a match to TRBD1. This CDR3 contains 15 residues. Germline V gene sequence: CDR1 MNHNS, CDR2 SASEGT. V lost 6 bases to trimming and J lost 0 bases; unmatched junction nucleotides: 7. The DNA for the CDR3 is TGTGCCAGCAGCTGGGGACAGTCCATGAACACTGAAGCTTTCTTT. It specifies CASSWGQSMNTEAFF.

This clone appeared once. The CDR3 DNA reads TGTGCCTGGAGTCCACCCCTTTCGACAGGCACCGTTGGAAACACCATATATTTT. Encoded protein: CAWSPPLSTGTVGNTIYF. This chain connects TRBV30 to TRBJ1-3, with TRBD1 as a possible D gene (6 bases). Germline CDR1 is GTSNPN and CDR2 is SVGIG (reference sequence). This CDR3 is 18 amino acids long. V was cut by 2 bases and J by 3 bases, with 23 bases left in between.

The chain carries TRBV28 and TRBJ2-1, with 10 bases aligning to TRBD2. Germline values: CDR1 MDHEN, CDR2 SYDVKM. J lost 0 bases, V lost 6 bases, and 5 bases had no gene match. CDR3 length: 16 amino acids. The CDR3 region has the DNA TGTGCCAGCAGGGGGCTAGCGGGAGCCTCCTACAATGAGCAGTTCTTC. Translated, it gives CASRGLAGASYNEQFF.

The CDR3, as DNA: TGTGCCAGCAGCGTACAGGGATCTGGGGCCAACGTCCTGACTTTC. It translates to CASSVQGSGANVLTF. This rearrangement joins TRBV5-6 to TRBJ2-6; weak D call: TRBD1 (6 bases). The CDR3 covers 15 residues. V lost 4 bases, J lost 1 base, and 9 bases lay in between. Germline CDR1 reads SGHDT; CDR2 reads YYEEEE. The variable domain in full, with the rest retrieved from reference TRBV5-6 and TRBJ2-6, is DAGVTQSPTHLIKTRGQQVTLRCSPKSGHDTVSWYQQALGQGPQFIFQYYEEEERQRGNFPDRFSGHQFPNYSSELNVNALLLGDSALYLCASSVQGSGANVLTFGAGSRLTVL.

This clone was observed a single time. The CDR3 sequence: CASHAGQGENTQYF. CDR3 nucleotide sequence: TGCGCCAGCCATGCGGGACAGGGGGAAAATACGCAGTATTTT. The J gene is TRBJ2-3, the V gene TRBV5-1; 11 nucleotides line up with TRBD1. Germline CDR1 reads SGHRS; CDR2 reads YFSETQ. This CDR3 contains 14 residues. J was trimmed by 7 bases and V by 7 bases; bases with no gene match: 8.

This CDR3 reads CASRRKTSGEYNEQFF. As DNA, the CDR3 is TGTGCCAGCAGGCGAAAGACTAGCGGAGAGTACAATGAGCAGTTCTTC. The V call is TRBV2, the J call TRBJ2-1, with TRBD2 matching over 9 bases. This CDR3 has 16 residues. Germline CDR1 and CDR2: SNHLY and FYNNEI. V shed 6 bases and J 4 bases; nucleotides not matched to a gene: 10.

For this clone: Other nucleotide sequences from this sample produce the same CDR3. The V call is TRBV6-5, the J call TRBJ1-1; D unclear. CDR1 MNHEY and CDR2 SVGAGI come from the germline V gene. Between the trimmed V and J ends, which lost 4 bases and 1 base, there was a span of 10 bases. The CDR3 consists of 14 residues. CDR3 nucleotide sequence: TGTGCCAGCAGTTTCCTCGGAGGGAACACTGAAGCTTTCTTT. It is translated as CASSFLGGNTEAFF.

Only one count was recorded for this clone. The rearrangement links TRBV5-4 to TRBJ1-2; unclear D gene. CDR1 SGHNT and CDR2 YYREEE come from the germline V gene (reference sequence). The CDR3 length is 18 residues. With 1 base removed from V and 4 bases from J, the gap between germline ends came to 23 bases. The CDR3 protein is CASSLMVAHFTRFYGYTF. The CDR3 coding sequence is TGTGCCAGCAGCTTGATGGTCGCCCACTTCACCCGTTTCTATGGCTACACCTTC. The full variable domain, completed using reference TRBV5-4 and TRBJ1-2, is ETGVTQSPTHLIKTRGQQVTLRCSSQSGHNTVSWYQQALGQGPQFIFQYYREEENGRGNFPPRFSGLQFPNYSSELNVNALELDDSALYLCASSLMVAHFTRFYGYTFGSGTRLTVV.

The chain carries TRBV4-1 and TRBJ2-2, with a weak D call TRBD2 (7 bases). Trimming removed 1 base from V and 6 bases from J, with 18 bases in between. CDR3 size: 17 residues. Germline CDR1 is MGHRA and CDR2 is YSYEKL. Here the CDR3 DNA reads TGCGCCAGCAGCCAAGTGGGGAGGGCGAGGGGGGCCGGGGAGCTGTTTTTT. Its protein is CASSQVGRARGAGELFF.

The chain has TRBV6-5 and TRBJ2-3; 7 positions match TRBD1. V lost 5 bases and J lost 0; bases outside the gene matches: 2. The CDR3 has 14 residues. Germline V CDR1 and CDR2: MNHEY, SVGAGI. CDR3 loop: CASSRQGSTDTQYF. The CDR3 DNA follows: TGTGCCAGCAGTCGACAGGGTAGCACAGATACGCAGTATTTT.

This clone was seen a single time. This chain connects TRBV12-5 to TRBJ1-1; 7 bases align to TRBD1. The germline gives CDR1 LGHNT, CDR2 FRNRAP. The V gene end was trimmed by 3 bases and the J gene end by 5 bases; junction bases not matched to a gene: 33. The CDR3 is 23 amino acids. CDR3 residues: CASGFELKGATIGSRDRPTEAFF. CDR3 bases: TGTGCTAGTGGTTTCGAACTAAAGGGGGCCACCATTGGTAGTAGAGATAGGCCTACTGAAGCTTTCTTT.

The chain has TRBV6-5 and TRBJ1-1, with D perhaps TRBD1 (6 bases). Trimming shortened V by 4 bases and J by 4 bases, and 13 bases separated the two germline ends. Per germline, CDR1 MNHEY and CDR2 SVGAGI. This CDR3 is built from 14 residues. DNA for the CDR3: TGTGCCAGCAGTTTACAGGGTATTAGCACTGAAGCTTTCTTT. It yields the protein CASSLQGISTEAFF.

This clone was picked up one time. J is TRBJ2-3 and V is TRBV27; tentatively, D is TRBD2 (5 bases). From germline, CDR1 is MNHEY and CDR2 SMNVEV (reference sequence). The CDR3 has 17 residues. Deletions cut 5 bases from V and 6 bases from J, with 24 bases between. The CDR3 DNA follows: TGTGCCAGCAGTGCCCATGCAGGAGCGGCCGGTCCGGATACGCAGTATTTT. Protein sequence: CASSAHAGAAGPDTQYF.

This chain connects TRBV7-9 to TRBJ1-2; 9 nucleotides agree with TRBD1. The length of the CDR3 is 15 residues. CDR1 is SEHNR, CDR2 FQNEAQ, per germline (reference sequence). Losses at the gene ends were 11 bases for V and 4 bases for J; bases not matched to a gene: 14. Here the CDR3 reads CASTPGQGLGYGYTF. In nucleotides, the CDR3 is TGTGCCTCCACCCCGGGACAGGGCTTAGGCTATGGCTACACCTTC.

The chain couples TRBV10-1 to TRBJ1-3, with D possibly being TRBD1 (5 bases). V was clipped by 5 bases and J by 7 bases, with 12 bases between them. This CDR3 spans 13 amino acids. Looked up from germline, CDR1 is WNHNN and CDR2 is SYGVQD (reference sequence). For the CDR3, the DNA is TGCGCCAGCAGTCGGGACTTTAGGAACACCATATATTTT. This translates into CASSRDFRNTIYF.

The chain recombines TRBV28 with TRBJ2-1; a weak D match, TRBD2 (7 bases). CDR1 is MDHEN, CDR2 SYDVKM, per germline. V was clipped by 6 bases and J by 3 bases, with 21 bases between them. The CDR3 is 17 residues long. CDR3 region: CASRPSWGGRDYNEQFF. In DNA, the CDR3 is TGTGCCAGCAGACCTAGCTGGGGGGGCCGGGACTACAATGAGCAGTTCTTC.

The V and J genes are TRBV5-4 and TRBJ2-7; tentative D call: TRBD1 (6 bases). Germline V gives CDR1 SGHNT, CDR2 YYREEE (reference sequence). CDR3 length: 14 residues. Trimming cost V 0 bases and J 2 bases, with 9 bases left between them. The CDR3 DNA sequence: TGTGCCAGCAGCTTGGATTGGACAGCCTACGAGCAGTACTTC. This gives the protein CASSLDWTAYEQYF. The entire variable domain, with the rest obtained from reference TRBV5-4 and TRBJ2-7, is as follows: ETGVTQSPTHLIKTRGQQVTLRCSSQSGHNTVSWYQQALGQGPQFIFQYYREEENGRGNFPPRFSGLQFPNYSSELNVNALELDDSALYLCASSLDWTAYEQYFGPGTRLTVT.

This chain joins TRBV5-1 and TRBJ2-7; 8 bases fit TRBD2. The CDR3 length is 19 residues. From germline, CDR1 is SGHRS and CDR2 YFSETQ. V trimming: 0 bases; J trimming: 1 base; junction bases outside the gene matches: 15. In DNA, the CDR3 is TGCGCCAGCAGCTTGGACAGAGGGACTAGGACAGCTCTATCCTACGAGCAGTACTTC. This gives the protein CASSLDRGTRTALSYEQYF.

The gene calls are TRBV10-1 and TRBJ2-7; TRBD2 might be the D (5 bases). Germline CDR1 WNHNN, CDR2 SYGVQD (reference sequence). The CDR3 runs 13 residues. Trimming pared 4 bases from V and 5 bases from J, leaving 12 bases between. The CDR3: CASSALAVHEQYF. In DNA, the CDR3 is TGCGCCAGCAGTGCGCTAGCCGTCCACGAGCAGTACTTC.

This chain connects TRBV27 to TRBJ2-1; 7 bases fit TRBD2. Germline lookup yields CDR1 MNHEY and CDR2 SMNVEV (reference sequence). The length of the CDR3 is 18 residues. Losses at the gene ends were 3 bases for V and 3 bases for J; bases not matched to a gene: 14. The CDR3 DNA reads as TGTGCCAGCAGTTTGGGTCGGGGGGTCGATACTAGCTACAATGAGCAGTTCTTC. This gives the protein CASSLGRGVDTSYNEQFF.